The 25 T cell receptor beta chains below were found in one sample sequenced in a study of cytomegalovirus exposure and HLA in healthy donors. PCR used 60 Vbeta primers and 13 Jbeta primers. The assay was immunoSEQ multiplex PCR, and TCRdb's table has in-frame clones only and misses some. Found here are 35,000 to 50,000 clones, approximately 84% of them singletons; the top ten hold 2.7%. Sample: PBMCs. These receptors all stem from a man between 50 and 59 years old in good health and CMV-seronegative.

J is TRBJ1-2 and V is TRBV6-5, with 8 bases fitting TRBD1. Germline CDR1 is MNHEY and CDR2 is SVGAGI. Trimming took 5 bases from V and 14 from J; bases not matched to a gene: 10. This CDR3 spans 12 amino acids. CDR3 DNA: TGTGCCAGCAGTGGGGATGACAGGGGAGAGACCTTC. It translates to CASSGDDRGETF.

The rearrangement joins TRBV5-4 to TRBJ1-2; 11 bases match TRBD1. This CDR3 contains 16 residues. V dropped 3 bases and J dropped 4; count of bases not matched to a gene: 8. The germline CDR1 and CDR2 sequences are SGHNT and YYREEE (reference sequence). Here the CDR3 reads CASSSRTGGSPYGYTF. DNA for the CDR3: TGTGCCAGCAGCTCACGGACAGGGGGCTCCCCCTATGGCTACACCTTC.

This clone was picked up a small number of times. The chain has TRBV23-1 and TRBJ2-2, with TRBD2 identical over 8 bases. TRBV23-1 is assigned to the ORF class and has an uncertain function. This CDR3 is 18 amino acids long. J gave up 4 bases and V 4 bases, and 14 bases lay outside the gene matches. Written as DNA, the CDR3 is TGCGCCAGCAGTCTTAAAATATCAGATAGCGGGATCACCGGGGAGCTGTTTTTT. Its protein is CASSLKISDSGITGELFF.

This chain joins TRBV5-5 and TRBJ2-7, with 9 positions matching TRBD2. Germline V CDR1 and CDR2: SGHKS, YYEKEE (reference sequence). The CDR3 length is 15 residues. Losses at the gene ends were 0 bases for V and 4 bases for J; bases not matched to a gene: 5. The CDR3 DNA reads as TGTGCCAGCAGCTTGGTGGCGGGAGGGCCTTACGAGCAGTACTTC. It specifies CASSLVAGGPYEQYF.

This clone appeared a few times. The chain has TRBV29-1 and TRBJ2-5; possible D gene TRBD1, 6 bases. This CDR3 region has 16 residues. Germline V gene lookup returns CDR1 SQVTM and CDR2 ANQGSEA. The V and J ends lost 4 bases and 1 base respectively, with 19 bases between them. This CDR3 reads CSVAGKTGTLQETQYF. The DNA for the CDR3 is TGCAGCGTTGCGGGAAAGACAGGAACCCTCCAAGAGACCCAGTACTTC.

The gene calls are TRBV20-1 and TRBJ1-1; D is unclear. CDR3 length equals 11 residues. V lost 6 bases to trimming and J lost 8 bases, with 13 bases between them. CDR1 is DFQATT and CDR2 is SNEGSKA in the germline V gene (reference sequence). In DNA, the CDR3 is TGCAGTGCCCGGGCGGGTTGGGAAGCTTTCTTT. Protein sequence: CSARAGWEAFF.

The chain carries TRBV4-3 and TRBJ1-5, with a tentative D call TRBD1 (5 bases). The CDR3 is 16 residues long. The germline gives CDR1 LGHNA, CDR2 YSLEER. Trimming cost V 3 bases and J 7 bases, with 19 bases left between them. CDR3 protein: CASSQGLTGVGQPQHF. CDR3 DNA sequence: TGCGCCAGCAGCCAGGGTTTAACAGGCGTTGGCCAGCCCCAGCATTTT.

The V and J genes are TRBV7-9 and TRBJ1-4; D perhaps matches TRBD1 (5 bases). The CDR3 spans 14 residues. Germline values: CDR1 SEHNR, CDR2 FQNEAQ (reference sequence). With 4 bases removed from V and 3 bases from J, the gap between germline ends came to 9 bases. This chain's CDR3 is CASSWGGANEKLFF. The CDR3 DNA reads TGTGCCAGCAGCTGGGGGGGGGCTAATGAAAAACTGTTTTTT.

This chain uses TRBV5-6 with TRBJ2-3, with 10 positions matching TRBD2. Trimming removed 4 bases from V and 4 bases from J; junction bases left unmatched: 9. The length of the CDR3 is 16 residues. Germline V gene lookup returns CDR1 SGHDT and CDR2 YYEEEE. CDR3 coding DNA: TGTGCCAGCAGCGACCTAGCGGGAGTTAGGTCAGATACGCAGTATTTT. Its translation is CASSDLAGVRSDTQYF.

The V and J genes are TRBV10-3 and TRBJ2-3, with D maybe TRBD1 (6 bases). Germline loops: CDR1 ENHRY, CDR2 SYGVKD. This CDR3 is 13 amino acids long. Between the trimmed V and J ends, which lost 4 bases and 3 bases, there was a span of 8 bases. The CDR3 DNA sequence: TGTGCCATCAGTGCAGGACAGACAGATACGCAGTATTTT. Protein product: CAISAGQTDTQYF.

In its sample, this clone was seen a few times. The genes are TRBV19 and TRBJ2-3, with D possibly matching TRBD2 (6 bases). The V and J ends lost 4 bases and 2 bases respectively, with 7 bases between them. Germline CDR1 LNHDA, CDR2 SQIVND (reference sequence). CDR3 length: 13 residues. CDR3 DNA sequence: TGTGCCAGTAGTAGCGGGGCCACAGATACGCAGTATTTT. It yields the protein CASSSGATDTQYF.

This chain joins TRBV11-1 and TRBJ2-7; possible D gene TRBD1, 6 bases. This CDR3 spans 17 amino acids. Trimming removed 3 bases from V and 0 bases from J, with 18 bases in between. Per the germline V gene, CDR1 is SGHAT and CDR2 is FQDESV (reference sequence). The CDR3 nucleotides read TGTGCCAGCAGCTTCGTTTTTATCGCAGGGGTCTCCTACGAGCAGTACTTC. Its protein is CASSFVFIAGVSYEQYF.

This clone was recorded once. This chain links TRBV7-9 with TRBJ2-5; D remains ambiguous. Trimming pared 5 bases from V and 5 bases from J, leaving 12 bases between. Looked up from germline, CDR1 is SEHNR and CDR2 is FQNEAQ (reference sequence). The CDR3 length is 13 residues. CDR3 sequence: CASSTGSVETQYF. In DNA, the CDR3 is TGTGCCAGCAGCACGGGTTCCGTGGAGACCCAGTACTTC.

This chain joins TRBV5-4 and TRBJ2-7, with TRBD1 matching over 8 bases. The length of the CDR3 is 14 residues. Germline-derived CDR1 and CDR2 are SGHNT and YYREEE (reference sequence). V lost 4 bases and J lost 2; bases outside the gene matches: 5. CDR3 in amino acids: CASSPRQGTYEQYF. DNA for the CDR3: TGTGCCAGCAGCCCGAGACAGGGGACCTACGAGCAGTACTTC. Combining the CDR3 with reference TRBV5-4 and TRBJ2-7 gives the whole variable domain ETGVTQSPTHLIKTRGQQVTLRCSSQSGHNTVSWYQQALGQGPQFIFQYYREEENGRGNFPPRFSGLQFPNYSSELNVNALELDDSALYLCASSPRQGTYEQYFGPGTRLTVT.

This chain joins TRBV9 and TRBJ2-2; 7 bases match TRBD2. Germline-derived CDR1 and CDR2 are SGDLS and YYNGEE. This CDR3 has 15 amino acids. J lost 2 bases, V lost 6 bases, and 7 bases had no gene match. DNA of the CDR3: TGTGCCAGCACCCCTCTAGCGGCTAACACCGGGGAGCTGTTTTTT. Protein product: CASTPLAANTGELFF.

The rearrangement uses TRBV5-1 and TRBJ2-7; weak D call: TRBD1 (5 bases). Between the trimmed V and J ends, which lost 2 bases and 5 bases, there was a span of 23 bases. This CDR3 region has 17 residues. The germline V gene has CDR1 SGHRS and CDR2 YFSETQ. CDR3 region: CASSFPPTGQGSNEQYF. Written as DNA, the CDR3 is TGCGCCAGCAGCTTCCCACCGACCGGGCAGGGTAGTAACGAGCAGTACTTC.

The V call is TRBV28, the J call TRBJ2-7, with D hard to call. Per germline, CDR1 MDHEN and CDR2 SYDVKM. The CDR3 length is 19 residues. Trimming took 2 bases from V and 2 from J, leaving 25 bases between them. The CDR3 DNA follows: TGTGCCAGCAGTTTAATTATTGCGAGTGAATGGAGCCAAACCTACGAGCAGTACTTC. Protein: CASSLIIASEWSQTYEQYF.

The gene calls are TRBV19 and TRBJ2-5; a weak D match, TRBD2 (7 bases). V lost 1 base, J lost 11 bases, and 17 bases lay in between. The V gene's germline CDR1 is LNHDA and CDR2 SQIVND (reference sequence). The CDR3 has 14 residues. The CDR3 bases are TGTGCCAGTAGTATAGTCCGGGGGGCCGGAGAGCAGTACTTC. Its protein product is CASSIVRGAGEQYF.

This chain connects TRBV11-3 to TRBJ2-3; TRBD2 agrees at 14 bases. The CDR3 extends over 13 amino acids. In germline, CDR1 is SGHNT, CDR2 YENEEA. The V gene end was trimmed by 4 bases and the J gene end by 10 bases; junction bases not matched to a gene: 1. The CDR3 here is CASSSGLAGAQYF. The CDR3 region has the DNA TGTGCCAGCAGCTCGGGACTAGCGGGAGCGCAGTATTTT.

The V call is TRBV5-4, the J call TRBJ2-2, with D unresolved. V was shortened by 2 bases and J by 1 base, with 9 bases between the two germline ends. Germline CDR1 SGHNT, CDR2 YYREEE (reference sequence). The CDR3 extends over 15 amino acids. For the CDR3, the DNA is TGTGCCAGCAGCTTTTTTTCGGGGAACACCGGGGAGCTGTTTTTT. This encodes CASSFFSGNTGELFF.

The J gene is TRBJ2-5, the V gene TRBV10-3, with 8 nucleotides matching TRBD2. The germline V gene encodes CDR1 ENHRY and CDR2 SYGVKD. The V segment lost 6 bases and the J segment 0 bases; nucleotides outside the gene matches: 3. This CDR3 has 14 residues. CDR3 sequence (DNA): TGTGCCATCAGCCGCGGGGGGAACCAAGAGACCCAGTACTTC. This sequence encodes CAISRGGNQETQYF.

This clone occurred a few times. The junction differs from germline at one of its ends, possibly a read error. The chain employs TRBV7-9 and TRBJ2-1; D unresolved. The germline V gene encodes CDR1 SEHNR and CDR2 FQNEAQ (reference sequence). The CDR3 sequence is 15 residues long. The DNA of the CDR3 is TGTTCCAGCAGCTCGGTACGGAGCTCCTACAATGAGCAGTTCTTC. Its protein product is CSSSSVRSSYNEQFF.

The chain has TRBV7-8 and TRBJ2-6; 10 bases agree with TRBD1. This CDR3 has 19 residues. In germline, CDR1 is SGHVS, CDR2 FQNEAQ. The V and J ends lost 3 bases and 0 bases, in that order; junction bases with no gene match: 8. This chain's CDR3 is CASSFSGQGTYSGANVLTF. In DNA form, the CDR3 reads TGTGCCAGCAGCTTTTCGGGACAGGGGACCTACTCTGGGGCCAACGTCCTGACTTTC.

This rearrangement joins TRBV4-3 to TRBJ2-1; 9 bases fit TRBD2. The V gene's germline CDR1 is LGHNA and CDR2 YSLEER. Trimming cost V 1 base and J 8 bases; bases outside gene matches: 6. This CDR3 is built from 15 residues. CDR3 sequence reads: CASSQVAGGRDEQFF. The CDR3 region has the DNA TGCGCCAGCAGCCAAGTCGCGGGGGGGCGGGATGAGCAGTTCTTC.

This chain joins TRBV5-1 and TRBJ2-7; possible D gene TRBD1, 6 bases. The CDR3 consists of 16 residues. The germline CDR1 and CDR2 sequences are SGHRS and YFSETQ. V lost 0 bases, J lost 0 bases, and 13 bases lay in between. This CDR3 reads CASSLVKGGDSYEQYF. Here the CDR3 DNA reads TGCGCCAGCAGCTTGGTCAAAGGGGGTGACTCCTACGAGCAGTACTTC.